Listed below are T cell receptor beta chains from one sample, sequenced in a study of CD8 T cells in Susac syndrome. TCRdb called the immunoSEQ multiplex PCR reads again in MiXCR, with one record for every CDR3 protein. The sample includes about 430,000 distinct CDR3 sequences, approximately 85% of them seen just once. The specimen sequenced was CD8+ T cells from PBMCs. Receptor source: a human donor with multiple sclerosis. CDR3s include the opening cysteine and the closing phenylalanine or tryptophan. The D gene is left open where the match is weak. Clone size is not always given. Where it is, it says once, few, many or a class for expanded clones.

CDR3: CASGAFDEQYF; DNA: TGTGCCAGCGGCGCCTTCGACGAGCAGTACTTC; size: -; D: -; length: 11; V: TRBV7-9; J: TRBJ2-7
CDR3: CATIRHNEQFF; DNA: TGTGCCACCATACGACACAATGAGCAGTTCTTC; size: -; D: -; length: 11; V: TRBV2; J: TRBJ2-1
CDR3: CASSSFSGEYYEQYF; DNA: TGTGCCAGTAGTAGTTTCTCTGGGGAATACTACGAGCAGTACTTC; size: -; D: -; length: 15; V: TRBV19; J: TRBJ2-7
CDR3: CASRGTGRFTGELFF; DNA: TGTGCCAGCCGCGGGACAGGGCGGTTCACCGGGGAGCTGTTTTTT; size: -; D: TRBD1; length: 15; V: TRBV27; J: TRBJ2-2
CDR3: CASSLRSGDGTGELFF; DNA: TGCGCCAGCAGCTTGAGGTCAGGGGACGGCACCGGGGAGCTGTTTTTT; size: -; D: -; length: 16; V: TRBV5-1; J: TRBJ2-2
CDR3: CASSRGELAQFF; DNA: TGTGCCAGCAGCCGAGGGGAGCTAGCACAGTTCTTC; size: -; D: -; length: 12; V: TRBV7-8; J: TRBJ2-1
CDR3: CASSGRDRGGDEQFF; DNA: TGTGCCAGCAGCGGCCGGGACAGGGGGGGCGATGAGCAGTTCTTC; size: -; D: TRBD1; length: 15; V: TRBV13; J: TRBJ2-1
CDR3: CASRFRERGSRNTIYF; DNA: TGTGCAAGTCGCTTTAGGGAACGGGGGAGCCGAAACACCATATATTTT; size: -; D: -; length: 16; V: TRBV12-2; J: TRBJ1-3
CDR3: CASRGQGQTYEQYF; DNA: TGTGCCAGCAGAGGACAGGGACAAACCTACGAGCAGTACTTC; size: -; D: TRBD1; length: 14; V: TRBV7-2; J: TRBJ2-7
CDR3: CSVGEGAQNNEQFF; DNA: TGCAGCGTTGGAGAAGGAGCGCAGAACAATGAGCAGTTCTTC; size: -; D: -; length: 14; V: TRBV29-1; J: TRBJ2-1
CDR3: CASSFLGETYEQYF; DNA: TGTGCCAGCAGCTTTCTCGGGGAAACCTACGAGCAGTACTTC; size: -; D: -; length: 14; V: TRBV7-6; J: TRBJ2-7
CDR3: CASSEGHYEQYF; DNA: TGTGCCAGCAGTGAAGGTCACTACGAGCAGTACTTC; size: -; D: -; length: 12; V: TRBV12-3/TRBV12-4; J: TRBJ2-7
CDR3: CASSFGTLEAFF; DNA: TGTGCCAGCAGTTTTGGGACCTTGGAAGCTTTCTTT; size: -; D: -; length: 12; V: TRBV6-1; J: TRBJ1-1
CDR3: CSGPREEAGGDYNEQFF; DNA: TGCAGTGGCCCCCGAGAAGAAGCGGGAGGAGACTACAATGAGCAGTTCTTC; size: -; D: TRBD2; length: 17; V: TRBV20-1; J: TRBJ2-1
CDR3: CASSLPLPSGGTDTQYF; DNA: TGTGCCAGCAGCTTGCCGCTGCCTAGCGGGGGCACAGATACGCAGTATTTT; size: -; D: TRBD2; length: 17; V: TRBV5-4; J: TRBJ2-3
CDR3: CASSLYGYSNQPQHF; DNA: TGCGCCAGCAGCTTGTACGGGTATAGCAATCAGCCCCAGCATTTT; size: -; D: -; length: 15; V: TRBV5-1; J: TRBJ1-5
CDR3: CASSCSTGKCYGYTF; DNA: TGCGCCAGCAGCTGTTCTACGGGAAAATGCTATGGCTACACCTTC; size: once; D: -; length: 15; V: TRBV5-1; J: TRBJ1-2